Below are 13 T cell receptor beta chains sequenced from a single sample in a study of shared clonotypes between healthy human individuals. The table came from immunoSEQ multiplex PCR; TCRdb's copy has only in-frame clones and leaves some out. The sample lists about 660,000 clones, about 74% occurring once. Sequencing used memory CD4+ T cells sorted from blood. Noted subset: CD45RA-negative fraction. Receptors originate from a woman in her thirties in good health.

The sample holds a few counts of this clone. The chain uses TRBV7-6 and TRBJ1-1; D call uncertain. V gave up 5 bases and J gave up 5 bases, with 15 bases separating them. This CDR3 is built from 14 residues. In germline, CDR1 is SGHVS, CDR2 FNYEAQ. The CDR3 bases are TGTGCCAGCAGCCTCAAAAGGGTGGGAACTGAAGCTTTCTTT. Its translation is CASSLKRVGTEAFF.

This clone was detected ten times or more. V and J are TRBV5-4 and TRBJ2-2; possibly TRBD1 or TRBD2 for D (6 bases each). This CDR3 is 17 amino acids long. Trimming removed 3 bases from V and 3 bases from J, with 18 bases in between. Looked up from germline, CDR1 is SGHNT and CDR2 is YYREEE (reference sequence). The CDR3 sequence: CASSSRDGGQHTGELFF. CDR3 DNA: TGTGCCAGCAGCTCCAGGGATGGGGGGCAACACACCGGGGAGCTGTTTTTT.

V and J are TRBV5-1 and TRBJ1-1, with TRBD1 identical over 7 bases. Trimming at V came to 0 bases and at J to 7 bases, leaving 15 bases not matched to a gene. The CDR3 consists of 17 residues. CDR1 and CDR2 from the germline V gene are SGHRS and YFSETQ. CDR3 in amino acids: CASSLVPILRGGGEAFF. DNA of the CDR3: TGCGCCAGCAGCTTGGTCCCGATCCTCAGAGGGGGCGGTGAAGCTTTCTTT.

CDR3 sequence: CASGSYIGRAGNEQFF. Written as DNA, the CDR3 is TGTGCTAGTGGTTCCTACATAGGGAGGGCCGGGAATGAGCAGTTCTTC. This chain links TRBV12-5 with TRBJ2-1, with 7 nucleotides matching TRBD2. The CDR3 has 16 residues. After removal of 4 bases from V and 7 bases from J, the junction contained 13 bases not matched to a gene. Germline CDR1 is LGHNT and CDR2 is FRNRAP. The whole variable domain, remainder taken from reference TRBV12-5 and TRBJ2-1, is DARVTQTPRHKVTEMGQEVTMRCQPILGHNTVFWYRQTMMQGLELLAYFRNRAPLDDSGMPKDRFSAEMPDATLATLKIQPSEPRDSAVYFCASGSYIGRAGNEQFFGPGTRLTVL.

This chain links TRBV28 with TRBJ1-1; D might be TRBD1 (5 bases). V lost 5 bases and J lost 8, with 15 bases in between. CDR1 is MDHEN, CDR2 SYDVKM, per germline. This CDR3 region has 13 residues. The CDR3 DNA sequence: TGTGCCAGCAGTCTCCGGCGCGACAGCGAAGCTTTCTTT. Its protein is CASSLRRDSEAFF.

This chain links TRBV11-3 with TRBJ2-2, with D perhaps matching TRBD1 (5 bases). V lost 6 bases to trimming and J lost 3 bases, with 8 bases between them. Germline lookup yields CDR1 SGHNT and CDR2 YENEEA. The CDR3 sequence is 13 residues long. The CDR3 spells CASREQDTGELFF. CDR3 nucleotides: TGTGCCAGCAGAGAACAGGACACCGGGGAGCTGTTTTTT.

The J gene is TRBJ1-2, the V gene TRBV6-1; D ambiguous. V gave up 5 bases and J gave up 3 bases, with 7 bases separating them. Germline assignment: CDR1 MNHNS and CDR2 SASEGT. This CDR3 spans 12 amino acids. CDR3 amino acids: CASSPRYYGYTF. The CDR3 DNA reads TGTGCCAGCAGTCCGAGGTACTATGGCTACACCTTC.

V gene TRBV7-6 combines with J gene TRBJ1-1; TRBD1 might be the D (6 bases). Between the trimmed V and J ends, which lost 3 bases and 0 bases, there was a span of 8 bases. Germline V gene data show CDR1 as SGHVS and CDR2 as FNYEAQ. CDR3 length: 14 amino acids. The CDR3 bases are TGTGCCAGCAGCTTTGGGGGGCTGAACACTGAAGCTTTCTTT. Translating it yields CASSFGGLNTEAFF.

Note on this clone: A single base separates this from a much larger clone, so it may be a read error. Additional DNA sequences in this sample encode the identical CDR3. The rearrangement links TRBV5-1 to TRBJ1-3, with a possible D match to TRBD1 (5 bases). V dropped 4 bases and J dropped 2 bases, with 10 bases sitting between them. The CDR3 has 14 residues. Per the germline V gene, CDR1 is SGHRS and CDR2 is YFSETQ. The CDR3 loop reads CASSPGTAGNTIYF. The CDR3 bases are TGCGCCAGCAGCCCCGGGACGGCTGGAAACACCATATATTTT.

V is TRBV6-5 and J is TRBJ2-5, with TRBD1 identical over 11 bases. The CDR3 extends over 13 amino acids. Germline CDR1 is MNHEY and CDR2 is SVGAGI. The trim removed 8 bases at V and 4 bases at J, leaving 3 bases unmatched. CDR3 nucleotide sequence: TGTGCCAGCGGGACAGGGGGGAGAGAGACCCAGTACTTC. This codes for CASGTGGRETQYF.

This clone was recorded a few times. This chain joins TRBV18 and TRBJ1-4; the D gene is possibly TRBD1 (5 bases). V lost 3 bases and J lost 6, with 20 bases in between. CDR3 size: 17 residues. Germline assignment: CDR1 KGHSH and CDR2 LQKENI. The CDR3 is CASSPFSRGNGDEKLFF. In DNA form, the CDR3 reads TGTGCCAGCTCACCTTTCTCGAGGGGAAATGGAGATGAAAAACTGTTTTTT. The variable domain in full, with the rest retrieved from reference TRBV18 and TRBJ1-4, is NAGVMQNPRHLVRRRGQEARLRCSPMKGHSHVYWYRQLPEEGLKFMVYLQKENIIDESGMPKERFSAEFPKEGPSILRIQQVVRGDSAAYFCASSPFSRGNGDEKLFFGSGTQLSVL.

The rearrangement links TRBV30 to TRBJ2-3; TRBD2 agrees at 11 bases. Germline lookup yields CDR1 GTSNPN and CDR2 SVGIG (reference sequence). V shed 0 bases, J shed 5 bases, and the junction held 10 bases outside the gene matches. The length of the CDR3 is 17 residues. Here the CDR3 reads CAWSVGVAGGRGDTQYF. CDR3 in DNA: TGTGCCTGGAGTGTAGGGGTAGCGGGAGGGCGAGGAGATACGCAGTATTTT.

The rearrangement joins TRBV28 to TRBJ1-2, with D hard to call. Trimming stripped 7 bases from V and 6 bases from J, with 15 bases between. CDR3 length: 13 residues. CDR1 is MDHEN and CDR2 is SYDVKM in the germline V gene. The chain's CDR3 is CASNVGGIDGYTF. In DNA form, the CDR3 reads TGTGCCAGCAACGTTGGAGGGATCGATGGCTACACCTTC.